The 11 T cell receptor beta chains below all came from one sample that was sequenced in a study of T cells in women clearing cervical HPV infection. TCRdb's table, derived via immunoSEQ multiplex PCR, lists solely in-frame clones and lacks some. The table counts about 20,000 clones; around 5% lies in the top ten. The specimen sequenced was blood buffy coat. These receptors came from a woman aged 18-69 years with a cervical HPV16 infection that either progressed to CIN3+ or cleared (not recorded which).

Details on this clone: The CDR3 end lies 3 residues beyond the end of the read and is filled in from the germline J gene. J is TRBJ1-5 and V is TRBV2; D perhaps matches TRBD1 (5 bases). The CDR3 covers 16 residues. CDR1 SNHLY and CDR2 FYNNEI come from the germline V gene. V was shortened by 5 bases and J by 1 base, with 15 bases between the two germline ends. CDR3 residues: CASSLGPFGSNQPQHF. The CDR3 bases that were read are TGTGCCAGCAGTCTGGGGCCATTCGGGAGCAATCAGCCC.

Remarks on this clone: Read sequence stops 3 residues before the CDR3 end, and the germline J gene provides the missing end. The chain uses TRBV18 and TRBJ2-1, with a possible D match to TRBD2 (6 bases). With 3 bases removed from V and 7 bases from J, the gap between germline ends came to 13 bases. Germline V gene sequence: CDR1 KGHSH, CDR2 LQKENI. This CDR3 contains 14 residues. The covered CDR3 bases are TGTGCCAGCTCACCGGGCCCCGGGGGTAATGAG. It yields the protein CASSPGPGGNE. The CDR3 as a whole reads CASSPGPGGNEQFF.

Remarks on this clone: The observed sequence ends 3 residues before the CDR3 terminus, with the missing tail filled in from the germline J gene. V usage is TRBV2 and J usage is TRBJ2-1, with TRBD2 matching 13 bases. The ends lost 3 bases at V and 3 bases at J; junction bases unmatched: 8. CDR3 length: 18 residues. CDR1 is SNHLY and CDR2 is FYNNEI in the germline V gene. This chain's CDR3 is CASSEPRTSGSYYNEQFF. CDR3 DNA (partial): TGTGCCAGCAGTGAGCCACGGACTAGCGGGAGTTACTACAATGAG.

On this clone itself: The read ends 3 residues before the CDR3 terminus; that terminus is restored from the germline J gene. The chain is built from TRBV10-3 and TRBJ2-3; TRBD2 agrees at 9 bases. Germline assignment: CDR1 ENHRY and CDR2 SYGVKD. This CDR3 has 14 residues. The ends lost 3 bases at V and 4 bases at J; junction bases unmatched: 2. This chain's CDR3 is CAISDERGADTQYF. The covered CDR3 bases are TGTGCCATCAGTGACGAGCGGGGGGCAGATACG.

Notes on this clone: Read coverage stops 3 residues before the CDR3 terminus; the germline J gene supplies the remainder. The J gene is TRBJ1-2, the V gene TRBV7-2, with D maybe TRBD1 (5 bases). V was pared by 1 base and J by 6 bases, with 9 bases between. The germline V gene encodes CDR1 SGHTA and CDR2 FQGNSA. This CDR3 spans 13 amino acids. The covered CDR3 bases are TGTGCCAGCAGCTTAGAGTCAGGGCATGGC. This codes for CASSLESGHG. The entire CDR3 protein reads CASSLESGHGYTF.

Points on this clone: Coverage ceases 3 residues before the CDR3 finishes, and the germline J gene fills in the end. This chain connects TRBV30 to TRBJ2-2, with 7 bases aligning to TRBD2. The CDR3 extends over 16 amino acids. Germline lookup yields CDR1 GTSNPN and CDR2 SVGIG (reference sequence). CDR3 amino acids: CAWSRASGGIGEKLFF. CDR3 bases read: TGTGCCTGGAGTCGAGCCTCGGGGGGTATTGGGGAAAAG.

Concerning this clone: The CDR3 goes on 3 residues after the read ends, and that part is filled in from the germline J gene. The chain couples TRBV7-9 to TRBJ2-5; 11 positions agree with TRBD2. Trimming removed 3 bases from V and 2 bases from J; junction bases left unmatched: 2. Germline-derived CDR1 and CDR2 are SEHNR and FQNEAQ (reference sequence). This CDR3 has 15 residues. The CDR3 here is CASSFRTSGQETQYF. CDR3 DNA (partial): TGTGCCAGCAGCTTCAGGACTAGCGGGCAAGAGACC.

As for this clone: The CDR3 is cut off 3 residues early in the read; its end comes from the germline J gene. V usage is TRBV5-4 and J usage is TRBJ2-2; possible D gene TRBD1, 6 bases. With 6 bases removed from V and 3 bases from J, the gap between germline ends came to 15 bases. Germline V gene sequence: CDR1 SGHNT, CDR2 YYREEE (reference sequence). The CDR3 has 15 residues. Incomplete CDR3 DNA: TGTGCCAGCACCAGTGGGGGCGCATACACCGGGGAG. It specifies CASTSGGAYTGE. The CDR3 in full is CASTSGGAYTGELFF.

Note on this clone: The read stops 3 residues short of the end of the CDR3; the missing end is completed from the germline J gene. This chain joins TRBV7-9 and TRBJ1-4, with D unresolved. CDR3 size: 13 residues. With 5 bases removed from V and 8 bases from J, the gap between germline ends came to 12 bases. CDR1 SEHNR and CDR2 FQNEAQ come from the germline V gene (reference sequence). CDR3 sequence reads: CASSPDLEEKLFF. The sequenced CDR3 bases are TGTGCCAGCAGCCCGGATCTAGAGGAAAAA.

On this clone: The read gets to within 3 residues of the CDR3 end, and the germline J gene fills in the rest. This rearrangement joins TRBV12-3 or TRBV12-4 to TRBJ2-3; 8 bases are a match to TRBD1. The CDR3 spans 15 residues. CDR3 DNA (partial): TGTGCCAGCAGCCCGGACAGGGCGAGCAATCAGCCG. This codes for CASSPDRASNQP. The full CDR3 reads CASSPDRASNQPQYF.

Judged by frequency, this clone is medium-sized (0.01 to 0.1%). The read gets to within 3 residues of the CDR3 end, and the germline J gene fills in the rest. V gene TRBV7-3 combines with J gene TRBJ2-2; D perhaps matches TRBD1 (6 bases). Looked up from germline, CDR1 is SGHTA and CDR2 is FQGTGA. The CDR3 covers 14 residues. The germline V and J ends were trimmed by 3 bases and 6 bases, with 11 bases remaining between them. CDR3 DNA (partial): TGTGCCAGCAGCTTGGGGCAGGGGCCCGGGGAG. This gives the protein CASSLGQGPGE. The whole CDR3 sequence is CASSLGQGPGELFF.